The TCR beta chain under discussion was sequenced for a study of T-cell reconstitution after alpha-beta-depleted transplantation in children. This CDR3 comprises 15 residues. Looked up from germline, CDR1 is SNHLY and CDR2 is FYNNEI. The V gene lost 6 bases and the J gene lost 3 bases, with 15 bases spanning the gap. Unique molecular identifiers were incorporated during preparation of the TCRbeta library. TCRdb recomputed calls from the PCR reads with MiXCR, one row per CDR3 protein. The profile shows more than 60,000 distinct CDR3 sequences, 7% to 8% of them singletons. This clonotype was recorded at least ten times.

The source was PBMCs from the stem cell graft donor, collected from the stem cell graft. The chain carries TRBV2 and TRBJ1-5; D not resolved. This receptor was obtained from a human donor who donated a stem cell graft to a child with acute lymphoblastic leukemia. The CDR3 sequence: CASSPDLQNNQPQHF. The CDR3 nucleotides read TGTGCCAGCAGCCCGGACTTGCAGAACAATCAGCCCCAGCATTTT.